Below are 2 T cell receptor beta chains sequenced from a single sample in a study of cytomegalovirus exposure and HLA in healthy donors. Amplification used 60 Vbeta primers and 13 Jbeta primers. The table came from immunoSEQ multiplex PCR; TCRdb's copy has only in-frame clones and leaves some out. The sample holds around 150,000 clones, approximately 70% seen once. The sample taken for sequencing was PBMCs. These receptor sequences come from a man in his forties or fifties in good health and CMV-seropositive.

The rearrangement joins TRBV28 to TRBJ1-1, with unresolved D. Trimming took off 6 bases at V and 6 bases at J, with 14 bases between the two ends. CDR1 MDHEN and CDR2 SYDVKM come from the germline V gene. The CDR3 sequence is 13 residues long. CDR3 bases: TGTGCCAGCAGCCTGAGGTATAGCTCTGAAGCTTTCTTT. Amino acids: CASSLRYSSEAFF.

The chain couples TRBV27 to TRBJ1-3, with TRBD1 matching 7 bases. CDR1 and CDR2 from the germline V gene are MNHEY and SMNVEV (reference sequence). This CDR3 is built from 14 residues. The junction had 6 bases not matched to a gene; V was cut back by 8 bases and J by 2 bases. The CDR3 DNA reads TGTGCCAGCCGACAGGGCGCCCCTGGAAACACCATATATTTT. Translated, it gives CASRQGAPGNTIYF.